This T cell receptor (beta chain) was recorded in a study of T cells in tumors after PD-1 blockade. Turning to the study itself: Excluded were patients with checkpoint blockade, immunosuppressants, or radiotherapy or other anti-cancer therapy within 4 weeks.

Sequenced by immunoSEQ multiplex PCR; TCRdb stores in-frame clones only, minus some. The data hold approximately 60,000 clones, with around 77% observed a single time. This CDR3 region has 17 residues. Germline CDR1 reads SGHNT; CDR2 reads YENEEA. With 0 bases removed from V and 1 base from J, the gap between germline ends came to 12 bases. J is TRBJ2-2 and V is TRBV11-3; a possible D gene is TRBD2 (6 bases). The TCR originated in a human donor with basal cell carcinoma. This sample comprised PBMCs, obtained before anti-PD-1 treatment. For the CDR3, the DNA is TGTGCCAGCAGCTTAGATCTCGGAGGGGTGAACACCGGGGAGCTGTTTTTT. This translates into CASSLDLGGVNTGELFF.